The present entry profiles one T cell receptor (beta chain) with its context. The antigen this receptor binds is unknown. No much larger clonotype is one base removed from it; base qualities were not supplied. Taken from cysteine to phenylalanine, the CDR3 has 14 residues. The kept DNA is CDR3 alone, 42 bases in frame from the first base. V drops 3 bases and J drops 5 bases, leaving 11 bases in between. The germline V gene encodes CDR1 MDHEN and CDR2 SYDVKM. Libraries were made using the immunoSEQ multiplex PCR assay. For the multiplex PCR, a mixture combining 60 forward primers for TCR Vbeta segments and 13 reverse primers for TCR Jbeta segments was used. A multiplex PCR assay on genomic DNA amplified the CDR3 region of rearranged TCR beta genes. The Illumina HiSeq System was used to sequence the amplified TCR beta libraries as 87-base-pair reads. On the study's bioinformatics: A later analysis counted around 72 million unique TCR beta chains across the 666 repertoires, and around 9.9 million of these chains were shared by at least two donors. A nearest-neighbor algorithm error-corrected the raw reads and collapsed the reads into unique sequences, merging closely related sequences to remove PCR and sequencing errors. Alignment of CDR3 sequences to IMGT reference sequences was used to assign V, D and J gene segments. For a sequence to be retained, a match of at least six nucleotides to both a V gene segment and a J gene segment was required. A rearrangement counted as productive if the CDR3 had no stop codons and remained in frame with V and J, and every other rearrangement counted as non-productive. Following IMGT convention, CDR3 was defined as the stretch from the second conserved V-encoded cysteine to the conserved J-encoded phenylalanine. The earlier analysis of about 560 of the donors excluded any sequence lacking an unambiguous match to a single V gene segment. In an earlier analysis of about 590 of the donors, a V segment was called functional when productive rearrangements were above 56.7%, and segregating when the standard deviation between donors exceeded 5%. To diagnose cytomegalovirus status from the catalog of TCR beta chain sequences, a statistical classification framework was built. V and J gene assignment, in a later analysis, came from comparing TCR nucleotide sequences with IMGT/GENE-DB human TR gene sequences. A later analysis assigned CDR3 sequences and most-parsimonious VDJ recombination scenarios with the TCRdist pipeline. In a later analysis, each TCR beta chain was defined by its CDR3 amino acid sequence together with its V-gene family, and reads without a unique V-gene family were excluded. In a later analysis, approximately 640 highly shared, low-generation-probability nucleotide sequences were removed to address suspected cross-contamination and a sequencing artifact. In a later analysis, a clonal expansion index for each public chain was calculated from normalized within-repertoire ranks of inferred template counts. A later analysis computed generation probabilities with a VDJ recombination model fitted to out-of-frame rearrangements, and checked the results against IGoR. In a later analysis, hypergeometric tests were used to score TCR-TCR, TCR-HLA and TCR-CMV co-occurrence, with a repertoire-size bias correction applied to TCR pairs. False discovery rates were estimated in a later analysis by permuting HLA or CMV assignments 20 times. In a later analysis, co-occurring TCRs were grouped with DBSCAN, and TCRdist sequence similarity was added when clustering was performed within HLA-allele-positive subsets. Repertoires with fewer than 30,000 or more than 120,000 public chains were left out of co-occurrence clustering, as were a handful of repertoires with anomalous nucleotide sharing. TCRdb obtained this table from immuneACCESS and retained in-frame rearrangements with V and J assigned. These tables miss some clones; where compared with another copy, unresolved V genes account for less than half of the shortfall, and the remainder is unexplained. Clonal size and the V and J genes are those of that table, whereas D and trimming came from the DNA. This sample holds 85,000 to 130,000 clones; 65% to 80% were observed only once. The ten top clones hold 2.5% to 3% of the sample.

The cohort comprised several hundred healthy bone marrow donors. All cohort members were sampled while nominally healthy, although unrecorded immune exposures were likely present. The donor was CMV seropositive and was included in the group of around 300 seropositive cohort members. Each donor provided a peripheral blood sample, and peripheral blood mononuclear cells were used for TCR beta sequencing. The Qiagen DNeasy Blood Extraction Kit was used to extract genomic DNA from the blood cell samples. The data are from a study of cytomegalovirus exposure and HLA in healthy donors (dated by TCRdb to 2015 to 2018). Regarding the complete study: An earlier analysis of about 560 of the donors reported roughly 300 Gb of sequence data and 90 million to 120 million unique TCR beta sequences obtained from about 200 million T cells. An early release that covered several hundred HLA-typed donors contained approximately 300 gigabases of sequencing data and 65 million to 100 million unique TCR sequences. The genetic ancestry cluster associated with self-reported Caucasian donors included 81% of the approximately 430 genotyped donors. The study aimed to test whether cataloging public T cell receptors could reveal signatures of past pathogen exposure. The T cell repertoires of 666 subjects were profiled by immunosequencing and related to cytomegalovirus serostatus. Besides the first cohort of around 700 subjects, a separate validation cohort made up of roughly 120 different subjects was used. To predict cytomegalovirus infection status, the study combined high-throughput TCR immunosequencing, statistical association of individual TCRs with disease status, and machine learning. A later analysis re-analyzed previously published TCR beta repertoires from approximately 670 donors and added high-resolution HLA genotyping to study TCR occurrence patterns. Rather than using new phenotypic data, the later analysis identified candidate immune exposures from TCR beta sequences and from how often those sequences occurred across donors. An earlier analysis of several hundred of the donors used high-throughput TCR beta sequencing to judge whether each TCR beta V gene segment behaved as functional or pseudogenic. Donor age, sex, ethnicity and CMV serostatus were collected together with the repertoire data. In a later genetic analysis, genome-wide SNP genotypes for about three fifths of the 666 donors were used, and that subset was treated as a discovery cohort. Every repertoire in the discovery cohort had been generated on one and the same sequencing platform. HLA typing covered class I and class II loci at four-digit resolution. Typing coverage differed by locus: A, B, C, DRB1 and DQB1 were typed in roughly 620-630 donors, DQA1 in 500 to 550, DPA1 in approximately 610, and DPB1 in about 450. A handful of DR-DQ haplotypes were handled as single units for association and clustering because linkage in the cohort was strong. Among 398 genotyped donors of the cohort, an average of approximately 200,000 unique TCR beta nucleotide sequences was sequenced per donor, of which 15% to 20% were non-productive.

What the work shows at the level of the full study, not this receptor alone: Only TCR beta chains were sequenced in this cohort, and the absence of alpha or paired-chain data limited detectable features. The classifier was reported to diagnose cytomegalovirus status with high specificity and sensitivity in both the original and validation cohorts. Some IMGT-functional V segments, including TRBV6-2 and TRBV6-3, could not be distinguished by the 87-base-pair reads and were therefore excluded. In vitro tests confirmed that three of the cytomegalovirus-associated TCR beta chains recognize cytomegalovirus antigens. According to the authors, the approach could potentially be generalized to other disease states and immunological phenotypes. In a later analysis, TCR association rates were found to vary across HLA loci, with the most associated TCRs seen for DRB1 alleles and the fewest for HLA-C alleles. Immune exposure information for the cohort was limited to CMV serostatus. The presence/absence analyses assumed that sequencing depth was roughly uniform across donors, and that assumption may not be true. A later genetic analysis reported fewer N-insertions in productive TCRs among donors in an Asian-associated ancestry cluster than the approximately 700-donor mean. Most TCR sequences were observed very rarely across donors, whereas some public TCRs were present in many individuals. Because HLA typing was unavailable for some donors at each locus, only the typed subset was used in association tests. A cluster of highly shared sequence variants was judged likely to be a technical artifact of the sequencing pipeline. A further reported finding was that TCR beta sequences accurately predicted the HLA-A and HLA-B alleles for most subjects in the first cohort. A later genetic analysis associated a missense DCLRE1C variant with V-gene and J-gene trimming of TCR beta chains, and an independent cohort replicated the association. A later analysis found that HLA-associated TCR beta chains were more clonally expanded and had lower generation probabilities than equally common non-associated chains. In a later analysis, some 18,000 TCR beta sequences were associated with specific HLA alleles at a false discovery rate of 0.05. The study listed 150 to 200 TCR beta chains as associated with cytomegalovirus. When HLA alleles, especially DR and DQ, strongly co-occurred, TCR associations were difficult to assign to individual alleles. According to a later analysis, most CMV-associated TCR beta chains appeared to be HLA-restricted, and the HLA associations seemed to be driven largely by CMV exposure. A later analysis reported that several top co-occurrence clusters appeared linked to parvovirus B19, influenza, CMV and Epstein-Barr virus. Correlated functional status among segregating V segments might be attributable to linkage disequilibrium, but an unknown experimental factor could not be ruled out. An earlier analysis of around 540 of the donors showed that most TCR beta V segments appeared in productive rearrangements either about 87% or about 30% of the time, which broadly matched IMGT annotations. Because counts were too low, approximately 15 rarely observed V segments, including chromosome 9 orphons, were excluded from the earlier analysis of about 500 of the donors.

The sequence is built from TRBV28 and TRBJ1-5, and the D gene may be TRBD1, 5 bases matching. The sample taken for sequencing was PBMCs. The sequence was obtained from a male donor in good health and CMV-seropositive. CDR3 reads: CASSFRGGDQPQHF. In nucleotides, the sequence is TGTGCCAGCAGTTTTAGGGGTGGGGATCAGCCCCAGCATTTT.